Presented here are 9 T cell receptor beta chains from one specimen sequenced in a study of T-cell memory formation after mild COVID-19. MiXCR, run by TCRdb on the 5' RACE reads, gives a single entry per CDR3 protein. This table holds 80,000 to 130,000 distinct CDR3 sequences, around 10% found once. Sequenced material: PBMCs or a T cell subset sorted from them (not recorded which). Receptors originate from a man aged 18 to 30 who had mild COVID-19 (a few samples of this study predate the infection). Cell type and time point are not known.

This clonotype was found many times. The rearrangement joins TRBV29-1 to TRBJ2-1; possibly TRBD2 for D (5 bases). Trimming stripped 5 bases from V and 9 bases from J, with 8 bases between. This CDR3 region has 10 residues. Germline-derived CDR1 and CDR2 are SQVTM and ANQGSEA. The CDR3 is CSVTGSEQFF. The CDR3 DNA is TGCAGCGTTACGGGAAGTGAGCAGTTCTTC.

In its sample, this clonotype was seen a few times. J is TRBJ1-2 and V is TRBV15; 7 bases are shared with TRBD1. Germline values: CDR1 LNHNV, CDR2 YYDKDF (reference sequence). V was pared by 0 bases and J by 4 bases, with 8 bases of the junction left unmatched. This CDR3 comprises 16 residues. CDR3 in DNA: TGTGCCACCAGCAGAGATTTCCAGGGGGGGAGCTATGGCTACACCTTC. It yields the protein CATSRDFQGGSYGYTF. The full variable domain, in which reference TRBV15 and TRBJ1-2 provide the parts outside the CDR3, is DAMVIQNPRYQVTQFGKPVTLSCSQTLNHNVMYWYQQKSSQAPKLLFHYYDKDFNNEADTPDNFQSRRPNTSFCFLDIRSPGLGDTAMYLCATSRDFQGGSYGYTFGSGTRLTVV.

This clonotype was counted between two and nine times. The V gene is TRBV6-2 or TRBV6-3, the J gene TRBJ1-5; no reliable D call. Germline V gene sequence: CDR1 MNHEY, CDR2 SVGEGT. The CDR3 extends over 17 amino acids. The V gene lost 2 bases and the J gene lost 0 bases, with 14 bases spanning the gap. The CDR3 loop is CASSYGGAAYSNQPQHF. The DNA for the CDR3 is TGTGCCAGCAGTTACGGCGGTGCGGCCTATAGCAATCAGCCCCAGCATTTT.

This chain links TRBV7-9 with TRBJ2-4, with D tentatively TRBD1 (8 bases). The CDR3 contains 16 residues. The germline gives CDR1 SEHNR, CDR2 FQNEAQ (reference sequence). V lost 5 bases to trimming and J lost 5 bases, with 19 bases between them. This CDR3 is CASSTGGGQPENIQYF. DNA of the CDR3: TGTGCCAGCAGCACAGGGGGAGGGCAACCCGAAAACATTCAGTACTTC.

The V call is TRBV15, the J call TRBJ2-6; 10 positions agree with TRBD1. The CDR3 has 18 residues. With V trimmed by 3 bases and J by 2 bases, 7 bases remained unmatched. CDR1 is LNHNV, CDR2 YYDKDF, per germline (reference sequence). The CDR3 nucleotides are TGTGCCACCAGCAGGTCGACCGGGACAGGGGCTGGGGCCAACGTCCTGACTTTC. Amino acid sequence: CATSRSTGTGAGANVLTF.

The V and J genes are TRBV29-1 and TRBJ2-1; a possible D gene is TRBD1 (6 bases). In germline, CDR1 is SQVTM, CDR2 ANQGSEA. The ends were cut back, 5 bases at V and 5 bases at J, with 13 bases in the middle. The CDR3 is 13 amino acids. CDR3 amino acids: CSVNGAGDNEQFF. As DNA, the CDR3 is TGCAGCGTTAATGGGGCAGGGGACAATGAGCAGTTCTTC.

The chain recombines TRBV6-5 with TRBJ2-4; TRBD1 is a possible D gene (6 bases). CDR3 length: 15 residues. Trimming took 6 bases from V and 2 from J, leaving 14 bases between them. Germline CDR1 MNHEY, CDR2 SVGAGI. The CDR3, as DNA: TGTGCCAGCAGGACCAATGACAGGACCAAAAACATTCAGTACTTC. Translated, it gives CASRTNDRTKNIQYF.

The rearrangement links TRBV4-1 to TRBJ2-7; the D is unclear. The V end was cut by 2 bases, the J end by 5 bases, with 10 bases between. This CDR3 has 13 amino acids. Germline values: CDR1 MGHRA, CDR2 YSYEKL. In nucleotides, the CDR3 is TGCGCCAGCAGCCAACCGAATGGGGACGAGCAGTACTTC. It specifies CASSQPNGDEQYF.

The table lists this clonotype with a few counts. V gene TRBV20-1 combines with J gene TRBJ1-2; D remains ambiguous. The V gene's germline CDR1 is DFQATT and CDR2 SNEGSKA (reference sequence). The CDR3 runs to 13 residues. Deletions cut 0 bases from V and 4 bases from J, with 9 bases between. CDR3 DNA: TGCAGTGCTAGAGATCCGCAGTTCTATGGCTACACCTTC. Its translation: CSARDPQFYGYTF.